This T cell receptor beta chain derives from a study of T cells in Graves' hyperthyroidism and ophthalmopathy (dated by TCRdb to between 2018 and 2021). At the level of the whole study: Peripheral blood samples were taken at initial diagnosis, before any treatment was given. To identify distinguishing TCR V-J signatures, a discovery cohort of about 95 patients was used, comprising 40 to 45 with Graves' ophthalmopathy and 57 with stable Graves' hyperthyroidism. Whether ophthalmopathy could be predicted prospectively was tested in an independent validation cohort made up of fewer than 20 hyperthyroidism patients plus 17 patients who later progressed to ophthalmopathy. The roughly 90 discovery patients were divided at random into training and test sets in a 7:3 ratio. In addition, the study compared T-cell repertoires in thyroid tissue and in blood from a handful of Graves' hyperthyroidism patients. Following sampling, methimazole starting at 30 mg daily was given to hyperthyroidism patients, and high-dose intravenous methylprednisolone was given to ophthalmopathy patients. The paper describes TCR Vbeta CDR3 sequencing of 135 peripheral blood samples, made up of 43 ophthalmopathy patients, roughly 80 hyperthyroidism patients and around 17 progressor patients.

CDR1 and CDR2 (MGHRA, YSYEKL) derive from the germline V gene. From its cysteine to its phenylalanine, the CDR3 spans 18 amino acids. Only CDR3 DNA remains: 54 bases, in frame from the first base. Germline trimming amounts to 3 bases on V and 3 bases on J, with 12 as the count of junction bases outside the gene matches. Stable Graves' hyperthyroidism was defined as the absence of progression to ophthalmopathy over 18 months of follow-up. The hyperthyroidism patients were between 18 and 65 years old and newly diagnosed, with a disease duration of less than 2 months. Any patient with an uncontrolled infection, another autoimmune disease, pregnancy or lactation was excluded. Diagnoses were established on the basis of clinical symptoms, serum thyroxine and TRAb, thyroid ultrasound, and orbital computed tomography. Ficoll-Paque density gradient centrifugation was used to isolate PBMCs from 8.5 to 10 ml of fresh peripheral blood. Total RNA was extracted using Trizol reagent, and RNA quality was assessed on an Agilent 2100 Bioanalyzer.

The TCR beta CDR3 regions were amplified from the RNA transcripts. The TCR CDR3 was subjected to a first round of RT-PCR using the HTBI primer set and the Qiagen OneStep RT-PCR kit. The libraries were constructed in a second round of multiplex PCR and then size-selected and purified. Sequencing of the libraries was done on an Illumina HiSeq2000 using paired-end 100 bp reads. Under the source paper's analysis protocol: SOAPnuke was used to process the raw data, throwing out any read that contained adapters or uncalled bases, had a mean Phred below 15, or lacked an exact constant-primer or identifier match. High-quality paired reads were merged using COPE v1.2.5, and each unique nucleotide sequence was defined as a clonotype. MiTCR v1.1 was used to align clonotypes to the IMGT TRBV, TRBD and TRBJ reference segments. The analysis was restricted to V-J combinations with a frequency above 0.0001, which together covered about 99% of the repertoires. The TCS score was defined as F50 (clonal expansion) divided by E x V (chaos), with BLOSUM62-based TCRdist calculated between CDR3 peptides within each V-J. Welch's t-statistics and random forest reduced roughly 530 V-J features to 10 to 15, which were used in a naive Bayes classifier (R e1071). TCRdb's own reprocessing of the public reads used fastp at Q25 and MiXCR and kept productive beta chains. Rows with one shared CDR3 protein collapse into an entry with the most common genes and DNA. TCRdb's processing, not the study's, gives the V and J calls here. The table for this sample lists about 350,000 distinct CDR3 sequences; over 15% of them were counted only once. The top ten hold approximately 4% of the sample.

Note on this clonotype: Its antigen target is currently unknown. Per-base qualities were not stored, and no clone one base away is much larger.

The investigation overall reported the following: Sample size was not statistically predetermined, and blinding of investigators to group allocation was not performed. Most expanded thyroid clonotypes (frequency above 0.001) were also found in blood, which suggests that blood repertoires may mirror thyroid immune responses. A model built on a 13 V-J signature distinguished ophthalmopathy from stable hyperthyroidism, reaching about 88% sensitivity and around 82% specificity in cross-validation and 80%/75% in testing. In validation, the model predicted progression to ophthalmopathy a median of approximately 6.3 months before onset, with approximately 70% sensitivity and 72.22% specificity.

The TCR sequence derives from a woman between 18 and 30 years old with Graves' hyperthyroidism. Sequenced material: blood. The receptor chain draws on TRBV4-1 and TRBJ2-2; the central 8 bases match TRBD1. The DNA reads TGCGCCAGCAGCCACCTCACCCCCGGACAGGGCCACACCGGGGAGCTGTTTTTT. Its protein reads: CASSHLTPGQGHTGELFF.